This T cell receptor (beta chain) was sequenced for a study of cytomegalovirus exposure and HLA in healthy donors. For the study at large: A data release that came early held around 85 million unique TCRs from HLA-typed donors. General study findings and limits: In an earlier analysis, about 87% or about 30%: the productive usage of most TCR beta V segments. Analyzed later, most CMV-associated TCR beta chains appeared HLA-restricted.

Use of 60 Vbeta and 13 Jbeta primers characterized the PCR. The assay was immunoSEQ multiplex PCR, and TCRdb's table has in-frame clones only and misses some. The data show 150,000 to 200,000 clones, about 82% seen once. As regards this clone: No antigen is known for it.

Among the donors, all were healthy bone marrow donors. Per germline, CDR1 KGHSH and CDR2 LQKENI. The CDR3 is made up of 17 amino acids. Trimming cost V 5 bases and J 7 bases; bases outside gene matches: 12. Material: PBMCs. The chain carries TRBV18 and TRBJ1-3, with TRBD1 identical over 12 bases. The TCR comes from a woman aged 50 to 60 in good health and CMV-seronegative. The CDR3 here is CASSAQSGTGGRNTIYF. In DNA, the CDR3 is TGTGCCAGCTCAGCCCAATCCGGGACAGGGGGCCGTAACACCATATATTTT.